This TCR beta chain was captured in a study of human thymus T cells. Findings and caveats of the study: An apparent bias in V and J gene usage was seen in thymic and blood repertoires.

Sequencing used immunoSEQ multiplex PCR; TCRdb keeps in-frame clones, though not all of them. The sample lists approximately 71,000 clones, 95% occurring once. Resections removed during corrective heart surgery provided the thymus tissue used. Having surgery to correct congenital heart defects, healthy Finnish infants acted as the donors. As for this clone: The antigen is unknown.

V lost 5 bases and J 4 bases, leaving 9 bases between the germline ends. This CDR3 has 13 amino acids. Germline CDR1 reads MNHNS; CDR2 reads SASEGT. Sample: thymus tissue. V is TRBV6-1 and J is TRBJ1-3; the D gene is possibly TRBD1 (6 bases). The TCR originated in a girl under three years old with a congenital heart defect but otherwise immunologically healthy. CDR3 nucleotide sequence: TGTGCCAGCAGTTCCGGGACAGGAAACACCATATATTTT. Protein: CASSSGTGNTIYF.